These 29 T cell receptor beta chains share one sample of origin, sequenced in a study of T-cell memory formation after mild COVID-19. TCRdb analysed the 5' RACE reads with MiXCR anew, one entry per CDR3 protein. The data hold approximately 580,000 distinct CDR3 sequences, with about a fifth observed a single time. Sequencing was done on a sample of PBMCs or a T cell subset sorted from them (not recorded which). The receptor source for this set is an adult woman who had mild COVID-19 (a few samples of this study predate the infection). Cell type and time point are not known.

The chain has TRBV4-2 and TRBJ2-1, with 12 bases that match TRBD2. Unmatched junction bases numbered 4, after V lost 0 bases and J lost 4 bases. This CDR3 comprises 17 residues. Germline CDR1 reads LGHNA; CDR2 reads YNFKEQ. The CDR3 spells CASSQEPGLAGYNEQFF. CDR3 nucleotides: TGTGCCAGCAGCCAAGAGCCGGGACTAGCGGGTTACAATGAGCAGTTCTTC.

V is TRBV15 and J is TRBJ2-1; 13 nucleotides line up with TRBD2. Germline V gives CDR1 LNHNV, CDR2 YYDKDF (reference sequence). The CDR3 consists of 16 residues. V was pared by 6 bases and J by 7 bases, with 9 bases of the junction left unmatched. The CDR3 DNA follows: TGTGCCACCAGGAACGGACTAGCGGGAGTCCTGAATGAGCAGTTCTTC. Amino acid sequence: CATRNGLAGVLNEQFF.

This clonotype was observed a handful of times. V usage is TRBV6-2 or TRBV6-3 and J usage is TRBJ2-1, with 9 bases that match TRBD1. The CDR3 extends over 15 amino acids. In germline, CDR1 is MNHEY, CDR2 SVGEGT. V lost 6 bases and J lost 5; bases outside the gene matches: 8. The CDR3 reads CASSHPGQGHNEQFF. CDR3 in DNA: TGTGCCAGCAGCCACCCGGGACAGGGACACAATGAGCAGTTCTTC.

This clonotype was observed a handful of times. The chain links TRBV2 to TRBJ2-7; the D gene could be TRBD1 or TRBD2 (5 bases each). The CDR3 has 16 amino acids. V was clipped by 2 bases and J by 2 bases, with 16 bases between them. The germline V gene encodes CDR1 SNHLY and CDR2 FYNNEI. CDR3 DNA: TGTGCCAGCAGTGAAACAGACTGGGGGTCCCCCTACGAGCAGTACTTC. Protein sequence: CASSETDWGSPYEQYF.

The CDR3 nucleotides are TGTGCCAGCACCCTTCGGACAGGCGGAAACACCATATATTTT. Residues: CASTLRTGGNTIYF. The V gene is TRBV12-3 or TRBV12-4, the J gene TRBJ1-3, with 7 bases identical to TRBD1. Losses at the gene ends were 7 bases for V and 4 bases for J; bases not matched to a gene: 7. The CDR3 is made up of 14 amino acids.

The rearrangement joins TRBV9 to TRBJ1-1; D is ambiguous. V dropped 2 bases and J dropped 4 bases, with 9 bases sitting between them. Looked up from germline, CDR1 is SGDLS and CDR2 is YYNGEE. This CDR3 has 13 residues. CDR3 in amino acids: CASSVGAATEAFF. CDR3 bases: TGTGCCAGCAGCGTCGGCGCGGCCACTGAAGCTTTCTTT. Together with reference TRBV9 and TRBJ1-1, the CDR3 gives the full variable domain: DSGVTQTPKHLITATGQRVTLRCSPRSGDLSVYWYQQSLDQGLQFLIQYYNGEERAKGNILERFSAQQFPDLHSELNLSSLELGDSALYFCASSVGAATEAFFGQGTRLTVV.

The CDR3 sequence: CASSQGSTREAFF. The CDR3 DNA is TGCGCCAGCAGCCAAGGGAGCACTCGAGAAGCTTTCTTT. This chain uses TRBV5-1 with TRBJ1-1, with unresolved D. The germline V gene encodes CDR1 SGHRS and CDR2 YFSETQ. The CDR3 is 13 residues long. V was shortened by 4 bases and J by 8 bases, with 15 bases between the two germline ends. The whole variable domain, remainder taken from reference TRBV5-1 and TRBJ1-1, is KAGVTQTPRYLIKTRGQQVTLSCSPISGHRSVSWYQQTPGQGLQFLFEYFSETQRNKGNFPGRFSGRQFSNSRSEMNVSTLELGDSALYLCASSQGSTREAFFGQGTRLTVV.

This clonotype was detected ten times or more. The genes are TRBV5-6 and TRBJ2-3; weak D call: TRBD2 (6 bases). The length of the CDR3 is 16 residues. The V end lost 4 bases, the J end lost 0 bases, and 15 bases lay between the germline ends. Per germline, CDR1 SGHDT and CDR2 YYEEEE. The CDR3 bases are TGTGCCAGCAGCCTGGGACGGGAGACTAGCACAGATACGCAGTATTTT. It specifies CASSLGRETSTDTQYF. The full variable domain, in which reference TRBV5-6 and TRBJ2-3 provide the parts outside the CDR3, is DAGVTQSPTHLIKTRGQQVTLRCSPKSGHDTVSWYQQALGQGPQFIFQYYEEEERQRGNFPDRFSGHQFPNYSSELNVNALLLGDSALYLCASSLGRETSTDTQYFGPGTRLTVL.

The chain combines TRBV9 with TRBJ2-1; 10 bases align to TRBD2. This CDR3 has 18 amino acids. The junction had 13 bases not matched to a gene; V was cut back by 3 bases and J by 4 bases. Germline V gene data show CDR1 as SGDLS and CDR2 as YYNGEE. The CDR3 DNA reads TGTGCCAGCAGCGGCGCATCCGAGCGGGAGGGCCCATACAATGAGCAGTTCTTC. Translation gives CASSGASEREGPYNEQFF.

This clonotype came up a few times. The chain uses TRBV7-2 and TRBJ2-1; the D gene is possibly TRBD1 (6 bases). V lost 5 bases, J lost 0 bases, and 11 bases lay in between. The CDR3 consists of 15 residues. Germline values: CDR1 SGHTA, CDR2 FQGNSA. CDR3: CASSRGQYSYNEQFF. CDR3 DNA: TGTGCCAGCAGCCGTGGACAGTACTCCTACAATGAGCAGTTCTTC.

The rearrangement uses TRBV27 and TRBJ2-7; no definite D call. CDR1 is MNHEY and CDR2 is SMNVEV in the germline V gene (reference sequence). The CDR3 length is 11 residues. Trimming removed 7 bases from V and 4 bases from J, with 8 bases in between. This CDR3 reads CASTHGYEQYF. The DNA for the CDR3 is TGTGCCAGCACCCATGGGTACGAGCAGTACTTC.

This chain joins TRBV20-1 and TRBJ1-2; D may be TRBD1 (6 bases). There are 13 residues in the CDR3. In germline, CDR1 is DFQATT, CDR2 SNEGSKA (reference sequence). V was trimmed by 1 base and J by 3 bases, leaving 9 bases between them. CDR3 DNA: TGCAGTGCTAGAGGGGACACCTACTATGGCTACACCTTC. It specifies CSARGDTYYGYTF.

This clonotype was counted only a few times. V and J are TRBV7-2 and TRBJ1-6, with D uncertain. V was clipped by 2 bases and J by 10 bases, with 12 bases between them. CDR3 length: 14 residues. Germline V lookup: CDR1 SGHTA, CDR2 FQGNSA. In DNA form, the CDR3 reads TGTGCCAGCAGCTTACCAGTCGAAACCTCACCCCTCCACTTT. This encodes CASSLPVETSPLHF.

This clonotype was recorded a few times. The V call is TRBV12-3 or TRBV12-4, the J call TRBJ2-7, with no clear D. This CDR3 is built from 14 residues. Trimming shortened V by 8 bases and J by 4 bases, and 18 bases separated the two germline ends. The CDR3 DNA reads as TGTGCCAGCGCTGTGGGGTCCGGTGGGTACGAGCAGTACTTC. This gives the protein CASAVGSGGYEQYF.

V is TRBV7-2 and J is TRBJ2-1, with D possibly being TRBD1 (8 bases). Between the trimmed V and J ends, which lost 5 bases and 6 bases, there was a span of 20 bases. The length of the CDR3 is 16 residues. Germline V lookup: CDR1 SGHTA, CDR2 FQGNSA. The CDR3 sequence is CASSPGGGRQGNEQFF. The CDR3 DNA reads as TGTGCCAGCAGCCCAGGGGGCGGGAGACAGGGCAATGAGCAGTTCTTC.

This clonotype has a handful of counts. V and J are TRBV7-2 and TRBJ2-1; no clear D gene. The CDR3 is made up of 14 amino acids. CDR1 and CDR2 (germline): SGHTA, FQGNSA. Trimming took off 3 bases at V and 7 bases at J, with 13 bases between the two ends. The CDR3 DNA follows: TGTGCCAGCAGCTTGTCAGCCGTGGTAAATGAGCAGTTCTTC. Amino acid sequence: CASSLSAVVNEQFF. Looking up the rest from reference TRBV7-2 and TRBJ2-1 gives the full variable domain: GAGVSQSPSNKVTEKGKDVELRCDPISGHTALYWYRQSLGQGLEFLIYFQGNSAPDKSGLPSDRFSAERTGGSVSTLTIQRTQQEDSAVYLCASSLSAVVNEQFFGPGTRLTVL.

J is TRBJ1-1 and V is TRBV6-6; D possibly corresponds to TRBD1 (5 bases). The CDR3 covers 15 residues. Germline loops: CDR1 MNHNY, CDR2 SVGAGI (reference sequence). V dropped 0 bases and J dropped 4 bases, with 12 bases sitting between them. DNA for the CDR3: TGTGCCAGCAGTTACTCCAGGGCGGCGAGCACTGAAGCTTTCTTT. Translated: CASSYSRAASTEAFF.

The sample holds a few counts of this clonotype. This chain connects TRBV12-3 or TRBV12-4 to TRBJ1-1; 7 bases agree with TRBD1. This CDR3 has 14 amino acids. Trimming at V came to 6 bases and at J to 3 bases, leaving 7 bases not matched to a gene. The CDR3 nucleotides are TGTGCCAGCAGCCCCGGGAGGGGGCACACTGAAGCTTTCTTT. Its protein is CASSPGRGHTEAFF.

The gene calls are TRBV12-3 or TRBV12-4 and TRBJ1-1, with D possibly TRBD1 on 5 matching bases. V was cut by 7 bases and J by 8 bases, with 20 bases left in between. The CDR3 extends over 14 amino acids. CDR3 in amino acids: CASTSGHSTFEAFF. In DNA form, the CDR3 reads TGTGCCAGCACCTCCGGACATTCCACATTCGAAGCTTTCTTT.

This clonotype was recorded only once. The CDR3 DNA follows: TGCGCCAGCAGCCAAGACTTGGGACTAGCGGGAGGAGGCGAGCAGTACTTC. This translates into CASSQDLGLAGGGEQYF. The V call is TRBV4-3, the J call TRBJ2-7; 15 positions agree with TRBD2. In germline, CDR1 is LGHNA, CDR2 YSLEER. CDR3 length equals 17 residues. V dropped 0 bases and J dropped 6; count of bases not matched to a gene: 6.

This clonotype showed up just a few times. The chain is built from TRBV12-3 or TRBV12-4 and TRBJ2-1; 10 nucleotides match TRBD2. The CDR3 spans 15 residues. V was clipped by 3 bases and J by 5 bases; unmatched bases: 4. In DNA, the CDR3 is TGTGCCAGCAGTTTTAGCGGGAGGCGGCACAATGAGCAGTTCTTC. Its translation: CASSFSGRRHNEQFF.

V is TRBV20-1 and J is TRBJ2-7; a possible D gene is TRBD1 (5 bases). The V end was cut by 1 base, the J end by 9 bases, with 22 bases between. The germline CDR1 and CDR2 sequences are DFQATT and SNEGSKA (reference sequence). The CDR3 runs 15 residues. CDR3 loop: CSARGGKGRQVGQYF. The CDR3, as DNA: TGCAGTGCTAGAGGGGGAAAGGGGCGCCAGGTTGGGCAGTACTTC.

The rearrangement joins TRBV12-3 or TRBV12-4 to TRBJ1-5; TRBD1 is a possible D gene (5 bases). CDR3 length equals 14 residues. Trimming took 2 bases from V and 3 from J, leaving 8 bases between them. This chain's CDR3 is CASSLPGPNQPQHF. The CDR3 DNA reads TGTGCCAGCAGTTTACCGGGGCCCAATCAGCCCCAGCATTTT.

This clonotype was observed a handful of times. V usage is TRBV27 and J usage is TRBJ2-2, with 7 positions matching TRBD2. The germline gives CDR1 MNHEY, CDR2 SMNVEV (reference sequence). The ends lost 4 bases at V and 5 bases at J; junction bases unmatched: 7. This CDR3 has 15 amino acids. The CDR3 nucleotides are TGTGCCAGCAGTTCCCGCTCCGGGGGGACCGGGGAGCTGTTTTTT. Its translation is CASSSRSGGTGELFF.

This chain uses TRBV4-2 with TRBJ2-4; TRBD2 matches at 10 bases. CDR1 and CDR2 (germline): LGHNA, YNFKEQ. The CDR3 length is 15 residues. Trimming at V came to 2 bases and at J to 7 bases, leaving 5 bases not matched to a gene. The CDR3 nucleotides read TGTGCCAGCAGCCAAAACCTAGCGGGAGTTAACATTCAGTACTTC. It yields the protein CASSQNLAGVNIQYF.

The V call is TRBV7-9, the J call TRBJ1-5; D ambiguous. Trimming pared 1 base from V and 4 bases from J, leaving 14 bases between. This CDR3 is built from 16 residues. CDR1 and CDR2 from the germline V gene are SEHNR and FQNEAQ (reference sequence). The CDR3 here is CASSLGFPRENQPQHF. For the CDR3, the DNA is TGTGCCAGCAGCTTAGGATTCCCCAGAGAGAATCAGCCCCAGCATTTT.

This clonotype was detected ten times or more. This rearrangement joins TRBV7-3 to TRBJ2-1; TRBD2 might be the D (6 bases). V was cut by 6 bases and J by 2 bases, with 17 bases left in between. The CDR3 is made up of 16 amino acids. Germline CDR1 is SGHTA and CDR2 is FQGTGA. The CDR3 DNA is TGTGCCAGCAGTCCCGTTGGGGACTCCACCTACAATGAGCAGTTCTTC. It codes for CASSPVGDSTYNEQFF.

V is TRBV7-2 and J is TRBJ1-5, with D perhaps matching TRBD1 (5 bases). In germline, CDR1 is SGHTA, CDR2 FQGNSA. CDR3 size: 15 residues. V dropped 3 bases and J dropped 6 bases, with 15 bases sitting between them. CDR3 protein: CASSFDTGRGQPQHF. CDR3 DNA sequence: TGTGCCAGCAGCTTCGACACGGGGCGCGGTCAGCCCCAGCATTTT.

The chain links TRBV10-3 to TRBJ2-7; D perhaps matches TRBD2 (6 bases). Trimming removed 6 bases from V and 0 bases from J, with 9 bases in between. CDR3 length: 13 amino acids. Germline V gene lookup returns CDR1 ENHRY and CDR2 SYGVKD. CDR3 amino acids: CAISLTSSYEQYF. The CDR3 bases are TGTGCCATCAGCTTGACTAGCTCCTACGAGCAGTACTTC.